This T cell receptor beta chain was retrieved from a study of control samples from healthy donors and cancer patients. Germline CDR1 KGHDR, CDR2 SFDVKD. The junction had 0 bases not matched to a gene; V was cut back by 0 bases and J by 6 bases. This CDR3 spans 14 amino acids. Method: immunoSEQ multiplex PCR; TCRdb's copy keeps in-frame clones and lacks some. The repertoire includes 130,000 or so clones, just under 95% of them detected once, and 4.5% to 7% sits in the top ten. This chain connects TRBV24-1 to TRBJ2-3, with 9 positions matching TRBD1. Material: blood. The origin of this receptor is a man between 18 and 29 years old in good health. The CDR3 DNA reads TGTGCCACCAGTGATTTGGGGACAGGGGATACGCAGTATTTT. Protein product: CATSDLGTGDTQYF.